Listed here is a single T cell receptor (beta chain). This sample was included in a study of tumor-infiltrating lymphocytes in primary liver carcinoma. For blood RNA, unsorted whole blood served as the source, and germline DNA was extracted too. The investigators made TCR beta cDNA from about 0.45 ug total RNA, using a constant-region primer. ARM-PCR was slightly modified, and three nested multiplex PCR rounds with it gave rise to the TCR beta libraries. Via MiXCR, TCRdb re-called the multiplex PCR reads, giving one row per CDR3 protein. In the table there are about 180,000 distinct CDR3 sequences, 60% of which are singletons. This clonotype was obtained from a man aged 40-55 years with primary liver carcinoma and hepatitis B virus infection. Specimen: peripheral blood.

CDR3 DNA: TGTGCCAGCAGCTTACGCCCCGGGGTTGATAATTCACCCCTCCACTTT. This codes for CASSLRPGVDNSPLHF. The chain employs TRBV7-2 and TRBJ1-6, with D unclear. Trimming removed 2 bases at V and 5 bases at J, with 13 bases between. Germline V lookup: CDR1 SGHTA, CDR2 FQGNSA. CDR3 length: 16 residues. Full variable domain (missing parts from reference TRBV7-2 and TRBJ1-6): GAGVSQSPSNKVTEKGKDVELRCDPISGHTALYWYRQSLGQGLEFLIYFQGNSAPDKSGLPSDRFSAERTGGSVSTLTIQRTQQEDSAVYLCASSLRPGVDNSPLHFGNGTRLTVT.